This T cell receptor beta chain emerged from a study of T cell repertoires in cytomegalovirus infection. Overall study findings and caveats: There were HLA-C-restricted CMV-specific TCR beta clonotypes dominating the ex vivo response.

Via MiXCR, TCRdb re-called the reads, giving one row per CDR3 protein. The data contain approximately 1,000,000 distinct CDR3 sequences, roughly 30% of them singletons. V lost 3 bases, J lost 5 bases, and 9 bases stayed unmatched. CDR3 length equals 15 residues. About this clonotype: What it recognizes is unknown.

This sequence originates from a human donor in good health (CMV status not recorded). Some clones in this sample may be carry-over from other donors' samples. The chain employs TRBV12-3 or TRBV12-4 and TRBJ1-1, with 7 bases that match TRBD1. Sample: cultured CD8+ T cells from PBMCs, taken from culture after CMV antigen stimulation. This chain's CDR3 is CASSFFSGGKTEAFF. The CDR3 DNA sequence: TGTGCCAGCAGTTTTTTCTCAGGGGGTAAGACTGAAGCTTTCTTT.